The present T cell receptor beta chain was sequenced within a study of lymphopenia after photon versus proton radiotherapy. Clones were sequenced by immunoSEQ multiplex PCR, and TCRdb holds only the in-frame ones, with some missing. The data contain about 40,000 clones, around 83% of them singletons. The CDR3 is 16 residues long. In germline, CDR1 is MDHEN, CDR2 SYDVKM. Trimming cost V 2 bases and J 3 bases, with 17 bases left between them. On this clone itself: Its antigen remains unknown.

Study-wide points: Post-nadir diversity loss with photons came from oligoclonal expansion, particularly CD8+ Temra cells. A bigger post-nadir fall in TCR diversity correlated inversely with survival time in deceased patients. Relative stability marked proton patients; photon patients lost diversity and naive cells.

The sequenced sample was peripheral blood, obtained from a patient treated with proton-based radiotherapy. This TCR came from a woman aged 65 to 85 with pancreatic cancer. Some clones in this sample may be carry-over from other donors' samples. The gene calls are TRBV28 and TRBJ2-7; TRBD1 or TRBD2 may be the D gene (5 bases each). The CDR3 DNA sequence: TGTGCCAGCAGTTTAGGCTCCCCGGTTGGGGGCTACGAGCAGTACTTC. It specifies CASSLGSPVGGYEQYF.